This T cell receptor (beta chain) was obtained from a study of T-cell reconstitution after alpha-beta-depleted transplantation in children. Study conclusions and caveats: High day-60 TCRbeta diversity in some patients came from surviving recipient T cells and thymic progenitors. The origin of alpha-beta T cells about two months after transplant was reportedly several hundred expanded graft clones.

The TCRbeta library was prepared with unique molecular identifiers. One entry per CDR3 protein, called by TCRdb with MiXCR from the PCR reads. The sample shows tens of thousands of distinct CDR3 sequences, 15% to 18% of them seen only once. This CDR3 comprises 17 residues. This clonotype was detected only a few times. Its antigen is unknown. The J gene is TRBJ2-1, the V gene TRBV21-1; TRBD1 is taken as the D call from the table, unchecked against the DNA. TRBV21-1 represents a pseudogene. The sample in question was PBMCs, mostly from graft donor cells, obtained 180 days after TCRalphabeta/CD19-depleted stem cell transplant. The TCR was taken from a male patient aged 2 to 10 who had a stem cell transplant for acute lymphoblastic leukemia, so the T cells may come from the graft donor. DNA of the CDR3: TGTGCCAGCAGCTTCCCTTGCAGGACACTCAGGGGCAATGAGCAGTTCTTC. The encoded protein is CASSFPCRTLRGNEQFF.